This T cell receptor (beta chain) was recorded in a study of blood T cells in healthy people across ages. Regarding the study as a whole: While age rose, TCR beta diversity per million T cells dropped in a roughly linear way. Long-lived donors carried more naive CD4+ cells and greater diversity than aged donors. Correlation between TCR beta diversity and naive T cell percentage was strong.

The use of a sample-barcoded 5' primer and a J-beta primer mix characterized a second PCR of roughly 6 to 12 cycles. MiXCR was run by TCRdb on the 5' RACE reads, yielding one entry per CDR3 protein. The top ten clones hold 11% of a sample with approximately 1.5 million distinct CDR3 sequences, 34% of them seen once. Isolation of PBMCs gave at least 7 million cells per sample. Remarks on this clonotype: What it binds is unknown.

Germline V gene data show CDR1 as SGHTA and CDR2 as FQGNSA. Trimming cost V 4 bases and J 4 bases; bases outside gene matches: 6. The CDR3 length is 17 residues. The sequencing sample was made of blood. This sequence was found in a woman in her twenties or thirties in good health. The J gene is TRBJ2-3, the V gene TRBV7-2, with 15 bases matching TRBD2. The CDR3: CASSSGLAGGLADTQYF. The CDR3 DNA reads TGTGCCAGCAGCTCTGGACTAGCGGGGGGGCTCGCAGATACGCAGTATTTT.